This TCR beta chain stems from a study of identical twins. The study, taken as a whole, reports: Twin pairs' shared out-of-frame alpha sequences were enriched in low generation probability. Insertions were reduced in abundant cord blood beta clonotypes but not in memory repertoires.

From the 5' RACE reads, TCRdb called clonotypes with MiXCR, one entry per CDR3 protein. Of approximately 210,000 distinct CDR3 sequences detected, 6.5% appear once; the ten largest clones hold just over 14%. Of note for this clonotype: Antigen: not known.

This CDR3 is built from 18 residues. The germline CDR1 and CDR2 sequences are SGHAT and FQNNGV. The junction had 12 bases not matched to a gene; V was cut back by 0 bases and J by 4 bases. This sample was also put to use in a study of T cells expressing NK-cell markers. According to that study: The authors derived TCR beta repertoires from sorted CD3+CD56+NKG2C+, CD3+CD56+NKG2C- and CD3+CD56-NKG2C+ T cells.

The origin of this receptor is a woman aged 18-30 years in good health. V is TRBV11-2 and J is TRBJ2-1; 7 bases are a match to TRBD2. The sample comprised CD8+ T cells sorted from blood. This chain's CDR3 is CASSLDVGWSGKYNEQFF. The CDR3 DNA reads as TGTGCCAGCAGCTTAGATGTAGGCTGGAGCGGGAAATACAATGAGCAGTTCTTC.